The T cell receptor beta chain under discussion was sequenced for a study of T cell responses to AZD1222 COVID-19 vaccine. Comments on this clone: Its antigen is not identified.

Study-wide results and caveats: Baseline seropositivity occurred in only a handful of AZD1222 recipients.

CDR1 is LNHDA, CDR2 SQIVND, per germline (reference sequence). This CDR3 region has 14 residues. V shed 3 bases and J shed 2 bases, with 10 bases lying between them. Clones were sequenced by immunoSEQ multiplex PCR, and TCRdb holds only the in-frame ones, with some missing. The repertoire consists of 55,000 to 70,000 clones, with 75% to 90% occurring once and the leading ten covering approximately 6.1%. Sequences were derived from peripheral blood, sampled 28 days after the second AZD1222 dose. The genes are TRBV19 and TRBJ2-5; D may be TRBD1 (6 bases). This clonotype originated in an adult who received the AZD1222 COVID-19 vaccine. CDR3 nucleotides: TGTGCCAGTAGTATCGGACAGCTTCAAGAGACCCAGTACTTC. Its protein is CASSIGQLQETQYF.